What follows are 18 T cell receptor beta chains derived from one specimen sequenced in a study of blood T cell repertoires in COVID-19. TCRdb's copy holds only in-frame clones and misses some; the assay was immunoSEQ multiplex PCR. Of some 170,000 clones listed, about 79% are singletons. The source material was PBMCs or T cells enriched from blood (not recorded which). The receptors were sampled from a man in his forties or fifties who had recovered from COVID-19.

This chain connects TRBV12-3 or TRBV12-4 to TRBJ1-1; D uncertain. The CDR3 is made up of 13 amino acids. Trimming stripped 3 bases from V and 0 bases from J, with 5 bases between. The DNA of the CDR3 is TGTGCCAGCAGTTTTGCGGTGAACACTGAAGCTTTCTTT. It specifies CASSFAVNTEAFF.

The rearrangement uses TRBV6-5 and TRBJ2-1; 7 nucleotides match TRBD1. Germline trimming cut 6 bases from V and 6 bases from J; bases unmatched to any gene: 8. The CDR3 loop spans 14 amino acids. Germline loops: CDR1 MNHEY, CDR2 SVGAGI. This CDR3 reads CASRNRDSPNEQFF. In nucleotides, the CDR3 is TGTGCCAGCAGAAACCGGGACAGTCCCAATGAGCAGTTCTTC.

This chain uses TRBV5-8 with TRBJ1-1; tentatively, D is TRBD1 (6 bases). V dropped 4 bases and J dropped 5 bases, with 15 bases sitting between them. CDR3 size: 14 residues. Germline CDR1 reads SGHTS; CDR2 reads YDEGEE. CDR3 in DNA: TGTGCCAGCAGCCCTGTGGTAGGGGGAACTGAAGCTTTCTTT. This gives the protein CASSPVVGGTEAFF.

This clone was found a few times. The genes are TRBV9 and TRBJ1-3, with 7 bases that match TRBD1. CDR3 length equals 14 residues. The V and J ends lost 2 bases and 7 bases, in that order; junction bases with no gene match: 6. In germline, CDR1 is SGDLS, CDR2 YYNGEE. The CDR3 region has the DNA TGTGCCAGCAGCGTTGAGACAGGGTGGAACACCATATATTTT. The encoded protein is CASSVETGWNTIYF.

The rearrangement joins TRBV29-1 to TRBJ1-1; the D gene is possibly TRBD1 (6 bases). Germline CDR1 reads SQVTM; CDR2 reads ANQGSEA. The germline V and J ends were trimmed by 6 bases and 0 bases, with 14 bases remaining between them. The CDR3 has 14 residues. CDR3 in amino acids: CSVEGGSLNTEAFF. The CDR3 DNA is TGCAGCGTAGAGGGGGGGTCCCTGAACACTGAAGCTTTCTTT.

The V call is TRBV27, the J call TRBJ2-1; 7 bases fit TRBD1. CDR3 length equals 14 residues. The junction had 8 bases not matched to a gene; V was cut back by 5 bases and J by 7 bases. Germline lookup yields CDR1 MNHEY and CDR2 SMNVEV (reference sequence). The chain's CDR3 is CASSPREGANEQFF. The CDR3 DNA is TGTGCCAGCAGTCCACGCGAGGGGGCAAATGAGCAGTTCTTC.

This chain connects TRBV3-1 (or the pseudogene TRBV3-2) to TRBJ1-1; D ambiguous. Trimming left V 5 bases short and J 2 bases short, with 9 bases between. The CDR3 totals 13 residues. The V gene's germline CDR1 is LGHDT and CDR2 YNNKEL (reference sequence). This CDR3 reads CASSSIANTEAFF. In nucleotides, the CDR3 is TGTGCCAGCAGCTCCATAGCCAACACTGAAGCTTTCTTT.

This chain links TRBV7-9 with TRBJ1-2; 8 bases agree with TRBD1. Germline CDR1 SEHNR, CDR2 FQNEAQ (reference sequence). With V trimmed by 4 bases and J by 4 bases, 5 bases remained unmatched. The length of the CDR3 is 14 residues. CDR3 sequence (DNA): TGTGCCAGCAGCTCCTCGACAGGGGTCTATGGCTACACCTTC. Protein sequence: CASSSSTGVYGYTF.

The chain uses TRBV19 and TRBJ2-1, with 7 bases fitting TRBD1. V trimming: 6 bases; J trimming: 4 bases; junction bases outside the gene matches: 9. This CDR3 contains 15 residues. Germline CDR1 LNHDA, CDR2 SQIVND (reference sequence). In nucleotides, the CDR3 is TGTGCCAGTAGCCCTACTAGGACAGGATACAATGAGCAGTTCTTC. Its protein product is CASSPTRTGYNEQFF.

The chain employs TRBV11-2 and TRBJ1-2; D uncertain. The V end lost 1 base, the J end lost 5 bases, and 8 bases lay between the germline ends. The germline V gene has CDR1 SGHAT and CDR2 FQNNGV. The CDR3 sequence is 13 residues long. The CDR3 loop is CASSLGEGYGYTF. CDR3 bases: TGTGCCAGCAGCTTAGGGGAGGGTTATGGCTACACCTTC.

J is TRBJ1-3 and V is TRBV3-1 (or the pseudogene TRBV3-2); D is perhaps TRBD1 (6 bases). The CDR3 runs to 15 residues. The ends were cut back, 6 bases at V and 0 bases at J, with 12 bases in the middle. Germline V gene data show CDR1 as LGHDT and CDR2 as YNNKEL (reference sequence). CDR3 amino acids: CASRRDRSSGNTIYF. For the CDR3, the DNA is TGTGCCAGCAGGCGCGACAGGTCCTCTGGAAACACCATATATTTT.

This chain uses TRBV5-1 with TRBJ1-1; D gene ambiguous. This CDR3 has 14 amino acids. The V end lost 2 bases, the J end lost 4 bases, and 12 bases lay between the germline ends. Germline V gene sequence: CDR1 SGHRS, CDR2 YFSETQ. The CDR3 region is CASSFIESGTEAFF. In DNA, the CDR3 is TGCGCCAGCAGCTTCATTGAGAGCGGCACTGAAGCTTTCTTT.

The rearrangement joins TRBV7-2 to TRBJ2-4; tentatively, D is TRBD1 (6 bases). CDR3 length: 18 amino acids. Trimming took 5 bases from V and 0 from J, leaving 20 bases between them. Germline lookup yields CDR1 SGHTA and CDR2 FQGNSA. The CDR3 is CASSLLPQGWRAKNIQYF. The CDR3 DNA follows: TGTGCCAGCAGCCTACTACCACAGGGCTGGAGAGCCAAAAACATTCAGTACTTC.

This clone occurred once. The genes are TRBV9 and TRBJ2-1; 10 positions agree with TRBD1. CDR1 and CDR2 from the germline V gene are SGDLS and YYNGEE. The J segment lost 8 bases and the V segment lost 0 bases, leaving 5 bases of the junction unmatched. The CDR3 is 15 residues long. The CDR3 nucleotides read TGTGCCAGCAGCGTAGTGGGACAGGGGTGGGATGAGCAGTTCTTC. Its protein product is CASSVVGQGWDEQFF.

V usage is TRBV27 and J usage is TRBJ2-5, with 10 bases aligning to TRBD2. CDR1 and CDR2 from the germline V gene are MNHEY and SMNVEV (reference sequence). The CDR3 loop spans 16 amino acids. V shed 5 bases, J shed 2 bases, and the junction held 8 bases outside the gene matches. The CDR3 region is CASSLGLAVGQETQYF. CDR3 DNA sequence: TGTGCCAGCAGTCTCGGACTAGCGGTGGGGCAAGAGACCCAGTACTTC.

V gene TRBV29-1 combines with J gene TRBJ1-1; D may be TRBD1 (6 bases). The V gene's germline CDR1 is SQVTM and CDR2 ANQGSEA. V gave up 7 bases and J gave up 5 bases, with 11 bases separating them. The CDR3 spans 11 residues. Here the CDR3 reads CSGTRGTEAFF. The DNA for the CDR3 is TGCAGCGGCACAAGGGGGACTGAAGCTTTCTTT.

The rearrangement joins TRBV28 to TRBJ2-4; TRBD1 is a possible D gene (6 bases). V lost 5 bases, J lost 2 bases, and 10 bases lay in between. CDR3 length equals 14 residues. CDR1 is MDHEN, CDR2 SYDVKM, per germline. CDR3 nucleotides: TGTGCCAGCAGTCAGGGGTGGCCCAAAAACATTCAGTACTTC. Its protein is CASSQGWPKNIQYF.

As concerns this clone: At one end the junction does not follow the germline gene, possibly because of a read error. The J gene is TRBJ2-2, the V gene TRBV9; 7 bases are a match to TRBD1. Germline CDR1 reads SGDLS; CDR2 reads YYNGEE. The CDR3 is 12 residues long. The CDR3 region is CASSSQGVKRTF. In DNA form, the CDR3 reads TGTGCCAGCAGCTCCCAGGGGGTCAAACGGACTTTT.